Listed below are T cell receptor beta chains from one sample, sequenced in a study of cytomegalovirus exposure and HLA in healthy donors. Using immunoSEQ multiplex PCR, the repertoire was profiled, and TCRdb retains in-frame clones only, with some absent. The repertoire holds 120,000 to 150,000 clones, over 75% seen once, with about 5.6% in the top ten. Sequencing was done on a sample of PBMCs. These receptor sequences come from a man younger than 45 in good health and CMV-seropositive. CDR3s include the opening cysteine and the closing phenylalanine or tryptophan. Fields, in order: clone size, V gene, D gene, J gene, CDR3 protein, CDR3 DNA. The D gene is left open where the match is weak. A clone size is listed for some rows: how often the clone was seen (once, few, many), or a class if it is expanded.

>NA|TRBV5-1|TRBD1|TRBJ2-5
CASSLGQGPETQYF
TGCGCCAGCAGCCTTGGACAGGGCCCAGAGACCCAGTACTTC
>NA|TRBV18|TRBD1|TRBJ2-2
CASSPRTGNTGELFF
TGTGCCAGCTCTCCGAGGACAGGGAACACCGGGGAGCTGTTTTTT
>NA|TRBV7-2|NA|TRBJ2-3
CASSSVADTQYF
TGTGCCAGCAGCTCCGTCGCAGATACGCAGTATTTT
>NA|TRBV28|NA|TRBJ1-3
CASSSPGFGGRGRSGNTIYF
TGTGCCAGCAGTAGCCCGGGGTTCGGGGGGCGCGGACGGTCTGGAAACACCATATATTTT
>once|TRBV18|NA|TRBJ1-1
CASSRTVNTEAFF
TGTGCCAGCTCACGCACTGTGAACACTGAAGCTTTCTTT
>once|TRBV7-9|NA|TRBJ2-3
CASSETGNWADTQYF
TGTGCCAGCAGCGAAACAGGGAATTGGGCAGATACGCAGTATTTT
>NA|TRBV28|TRBD1|TRBJ1-6
CASSFPGQGANSPLHF
TGTGCCAGCAGTTTTCCGGGACAGGGGGCTAATTCACCCCTCCACTTT
>NA|TRBV4-1|NA|TRBJ2-7
CASSQAESAYEQYF
TGCGCCAGCAGCCAAGCGGAGAGTGCCTACGAGCAGTACTTC
>few|TRBV4-3|NA|TRBJ2-7
CASSPSEGSSYEQYF
TGCGCCAGCAGCCCCTCGGAGGGATCATCCTACGAGCAGTACTTC
>NA|TRBV6-6|NA|TRBJ1-5
CASSYGGNQPQHF
TGTGCCAGCAGTTACGGAGGAAATCAGCCCCAGCATTTT
>NA|TRBV29-1|TRBD1|TRBJ1-2
CSVEDRDRDYGYTF
TGCAGCGTTGAAGATCGGGACAGAGACTATGGCTACACCTTC
>NA|TRBV6-5|NA|TRBJ2-7
CASRGASYEQYF
TGTGCCAGCAGGGGAGCCTCCTACGAGCAGTACTTC
>once|TRBV19|NA|TRBJ2-7
CAISQGPPYEQYF
TGTGCCATTTCACAGGGCCCTCCCTACGAGCAGTACTTC
>once|TRBV5-4|NA|TRBJ1-1
CASSFDREAFF
TGTGCCAGCAGCTTCGACAGGGAAGCTTTCTTT
>NA|TRBV27|NA|TRBJ1-2
CASSPGTIYGYTF
TGTGCCAGCAGCCCGGGGACAATCTATGGCTACACCTTC
>NA|TRBV7-2|NA|TRBJ1-1
CASSLTAGRTEAFF
TGTGCCAGCAGCTTGACAGCCGGGCGCACTGAAGCTTTCTTT